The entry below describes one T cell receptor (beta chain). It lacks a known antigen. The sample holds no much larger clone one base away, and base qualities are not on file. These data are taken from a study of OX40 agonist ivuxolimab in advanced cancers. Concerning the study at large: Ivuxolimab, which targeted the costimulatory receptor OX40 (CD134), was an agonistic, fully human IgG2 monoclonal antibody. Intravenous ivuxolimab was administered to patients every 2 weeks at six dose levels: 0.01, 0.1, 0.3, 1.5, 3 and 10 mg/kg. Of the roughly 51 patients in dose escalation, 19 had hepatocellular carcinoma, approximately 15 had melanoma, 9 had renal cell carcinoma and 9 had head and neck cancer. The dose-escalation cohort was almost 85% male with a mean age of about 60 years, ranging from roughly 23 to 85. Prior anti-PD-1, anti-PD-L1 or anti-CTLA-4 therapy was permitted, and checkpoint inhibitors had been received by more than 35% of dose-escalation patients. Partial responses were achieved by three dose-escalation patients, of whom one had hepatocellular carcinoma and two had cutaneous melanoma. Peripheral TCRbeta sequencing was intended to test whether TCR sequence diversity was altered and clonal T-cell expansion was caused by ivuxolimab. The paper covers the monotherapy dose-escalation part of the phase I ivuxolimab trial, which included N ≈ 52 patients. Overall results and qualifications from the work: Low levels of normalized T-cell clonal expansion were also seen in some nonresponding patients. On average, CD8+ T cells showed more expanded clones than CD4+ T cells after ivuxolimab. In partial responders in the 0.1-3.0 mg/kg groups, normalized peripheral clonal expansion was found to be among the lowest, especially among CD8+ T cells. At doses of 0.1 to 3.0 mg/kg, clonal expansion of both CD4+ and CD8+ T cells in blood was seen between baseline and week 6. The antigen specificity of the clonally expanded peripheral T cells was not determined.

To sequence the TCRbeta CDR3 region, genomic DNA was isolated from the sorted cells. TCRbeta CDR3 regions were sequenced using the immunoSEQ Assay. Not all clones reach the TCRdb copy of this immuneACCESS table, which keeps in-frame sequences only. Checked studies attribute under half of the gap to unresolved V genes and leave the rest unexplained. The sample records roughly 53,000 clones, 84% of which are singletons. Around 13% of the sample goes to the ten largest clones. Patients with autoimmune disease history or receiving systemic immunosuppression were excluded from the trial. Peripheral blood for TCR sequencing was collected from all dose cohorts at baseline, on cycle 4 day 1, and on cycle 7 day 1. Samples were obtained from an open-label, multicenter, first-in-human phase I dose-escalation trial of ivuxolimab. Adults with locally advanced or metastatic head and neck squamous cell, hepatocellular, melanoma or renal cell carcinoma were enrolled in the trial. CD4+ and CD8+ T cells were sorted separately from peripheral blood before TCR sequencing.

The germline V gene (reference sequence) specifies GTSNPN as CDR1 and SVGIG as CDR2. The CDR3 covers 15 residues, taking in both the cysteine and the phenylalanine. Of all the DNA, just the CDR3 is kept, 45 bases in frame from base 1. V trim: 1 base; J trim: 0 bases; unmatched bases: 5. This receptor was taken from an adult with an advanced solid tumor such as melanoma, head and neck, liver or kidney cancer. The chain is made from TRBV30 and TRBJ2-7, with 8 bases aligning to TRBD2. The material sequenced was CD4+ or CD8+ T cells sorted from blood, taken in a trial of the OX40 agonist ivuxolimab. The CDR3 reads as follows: CAWSGSGSISYEQYF. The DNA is TGTGCCTGGAGTGGGAGCGGGAGTATCTCCTACGAGCAGTACTTC.